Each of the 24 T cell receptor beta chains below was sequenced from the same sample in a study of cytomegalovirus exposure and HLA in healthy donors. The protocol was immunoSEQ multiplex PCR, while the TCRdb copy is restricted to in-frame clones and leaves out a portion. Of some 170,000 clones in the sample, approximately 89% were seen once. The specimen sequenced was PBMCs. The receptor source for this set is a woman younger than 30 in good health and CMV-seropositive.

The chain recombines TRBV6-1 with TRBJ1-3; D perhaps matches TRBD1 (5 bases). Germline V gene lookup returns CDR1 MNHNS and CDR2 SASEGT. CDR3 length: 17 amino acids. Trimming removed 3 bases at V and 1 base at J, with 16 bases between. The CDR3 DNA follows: TGTGCCAGCAGTGAGTTGGAATACACAGGATCTGGAAACACCATATATTTT. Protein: CASSELEYTGSGNTIYF.

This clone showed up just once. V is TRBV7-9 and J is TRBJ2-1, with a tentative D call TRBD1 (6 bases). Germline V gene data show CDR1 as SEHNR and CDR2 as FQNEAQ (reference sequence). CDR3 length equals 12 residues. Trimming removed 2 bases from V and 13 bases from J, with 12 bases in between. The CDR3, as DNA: TGTGCCAGCAGCTTAAGTCAGGGGAAACAGTTCTTC. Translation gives CASSLSQGKQFF.

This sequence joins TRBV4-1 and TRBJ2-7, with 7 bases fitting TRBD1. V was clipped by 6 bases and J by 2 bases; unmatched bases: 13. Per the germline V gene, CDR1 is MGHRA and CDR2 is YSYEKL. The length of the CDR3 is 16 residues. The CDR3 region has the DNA TGCGCCAGCAGTCCCACTACCGGGACAGACACCTACGAGCAGTACTTC. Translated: CASSPTTGTDTYEQYF.

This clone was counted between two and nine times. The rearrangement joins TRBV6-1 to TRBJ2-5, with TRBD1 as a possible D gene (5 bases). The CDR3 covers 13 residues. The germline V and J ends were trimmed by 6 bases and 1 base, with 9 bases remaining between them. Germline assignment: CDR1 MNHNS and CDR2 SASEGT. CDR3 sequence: CASRPDIQETQYF. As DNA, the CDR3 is TGTGCCAGCAGGCCGGACATCCAAGAGACCCAGTACTTC.

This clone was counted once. The CDR3: CSAPDSHEQYF. The CDR3 region has the DNA TGCAGTGCTCCTGACAGCCACGAGCAGTACTTC. The V and J genes are TRBV20-1 and TRBJ2-7, with D tentatively TRBD1 (5 bases). V was trimmed by 5 bases and J by 5 bases, leaving 10 bases between them. Germline loops: CDR1 DFQATT, CDR2 SNEGSKA (reference sequence). The CDR3 is 11 residues long.

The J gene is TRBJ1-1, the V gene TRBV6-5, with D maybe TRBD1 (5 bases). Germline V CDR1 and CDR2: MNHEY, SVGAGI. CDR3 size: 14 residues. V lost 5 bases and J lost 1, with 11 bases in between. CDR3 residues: CASSGGWKNTEAFF. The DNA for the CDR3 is TGTGCCAGCAGTGGGGGGTGGAAGAACACTGAAGCTTTCTTT.

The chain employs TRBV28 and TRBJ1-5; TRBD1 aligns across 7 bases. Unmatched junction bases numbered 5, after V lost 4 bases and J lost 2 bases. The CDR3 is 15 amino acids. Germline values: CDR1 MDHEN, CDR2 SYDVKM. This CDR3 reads CASSSGGRGNQPQHF. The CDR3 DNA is TGTGCCAGCAGTTCAGGGGGAAGAGGCAATCAGCCCCAGCATTTT.

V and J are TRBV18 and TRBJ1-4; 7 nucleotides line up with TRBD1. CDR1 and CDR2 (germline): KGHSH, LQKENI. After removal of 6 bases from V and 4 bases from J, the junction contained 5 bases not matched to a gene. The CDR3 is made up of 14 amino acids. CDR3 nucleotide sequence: TGTGCCAGCTCCCCCGGGACAGATAATGAAAAACTGTTTTTT. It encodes CASSPGTDNEKLFF.

CDR3 nucleotides: TGCGCCAGCAGCCAAGTAGAAGATAGCAATCAGCCCCAGCATTTT. This sequence encodes CASSQVEDSNQPQHF. The chain has TRBV4-1 and TRBJ1-5; no clear D. Germline assignment: CDR1 MGHRA and CDR2 YSYEKL. V lost 1 base and J lost 0, with 7 bases in between. The CDR3 has 15 residues.

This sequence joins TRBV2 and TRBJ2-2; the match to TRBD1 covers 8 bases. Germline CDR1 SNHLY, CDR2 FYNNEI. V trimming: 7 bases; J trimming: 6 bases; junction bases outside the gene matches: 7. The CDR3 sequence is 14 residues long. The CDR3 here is CASNRQGYPGELFF. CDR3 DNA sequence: TGTGCCAGCAACAGACAGGGGTATCCCGGGGAGCTGTTTTTT.

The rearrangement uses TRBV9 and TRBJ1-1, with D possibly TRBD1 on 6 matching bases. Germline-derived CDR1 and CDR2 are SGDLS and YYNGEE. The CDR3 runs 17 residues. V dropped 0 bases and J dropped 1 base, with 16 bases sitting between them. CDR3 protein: CASSVAKAGTPNTEAFF. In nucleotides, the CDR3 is TGTGCCAGCAGCGTAGCTAAGGCAGGGACACCGAACACTGAAGCTTTCTTT.

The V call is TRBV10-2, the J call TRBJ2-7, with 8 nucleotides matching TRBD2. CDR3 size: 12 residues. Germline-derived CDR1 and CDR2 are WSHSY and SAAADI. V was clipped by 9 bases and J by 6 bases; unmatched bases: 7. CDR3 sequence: CASCSGMGEQYF. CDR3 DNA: TGCGCCAGTTGTAGCGGGATGGGCGAGCAGTACTTC.

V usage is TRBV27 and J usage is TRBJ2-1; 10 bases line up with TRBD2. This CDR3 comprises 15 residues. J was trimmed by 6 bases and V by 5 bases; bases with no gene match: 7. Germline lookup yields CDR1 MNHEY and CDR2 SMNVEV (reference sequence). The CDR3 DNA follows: TGTGCCAGCAGTCCTCTAGCGGGAGTTAGCAATGAGCAGTTCTTC. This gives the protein CASSPLAGVSNEQFF.

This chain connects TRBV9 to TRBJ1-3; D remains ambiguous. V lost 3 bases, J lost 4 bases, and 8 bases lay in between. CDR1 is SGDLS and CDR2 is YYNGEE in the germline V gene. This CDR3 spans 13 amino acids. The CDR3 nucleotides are TGTGCCAGCAGCGACCTATCAGGAAACACCATATATTTT. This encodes CASSDLSGNTIYF.

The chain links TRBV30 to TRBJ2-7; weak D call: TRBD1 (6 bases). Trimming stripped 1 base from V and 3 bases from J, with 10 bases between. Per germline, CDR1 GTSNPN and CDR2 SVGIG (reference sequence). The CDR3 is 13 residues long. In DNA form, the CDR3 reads TGTGCCTGGAGTGGGGACACCCTCTACGAGCAGTACTTC. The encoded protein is CAWSGDTLYEQYF.

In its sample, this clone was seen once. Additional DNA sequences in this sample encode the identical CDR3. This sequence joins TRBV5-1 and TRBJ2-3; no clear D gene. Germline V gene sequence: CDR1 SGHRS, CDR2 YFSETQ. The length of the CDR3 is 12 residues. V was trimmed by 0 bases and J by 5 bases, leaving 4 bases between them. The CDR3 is CASSLARDTQYF. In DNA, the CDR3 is TGCGCCAGCAGCTTGGCTAGAGATACGCAGTATTTT.

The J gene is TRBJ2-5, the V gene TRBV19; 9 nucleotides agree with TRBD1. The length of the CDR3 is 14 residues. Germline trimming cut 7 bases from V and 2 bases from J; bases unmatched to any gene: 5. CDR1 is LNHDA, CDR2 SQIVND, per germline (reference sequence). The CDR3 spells CASKGDRAQETQYF. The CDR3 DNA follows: TGTGCCAGTAAGGGGGACAGGGCACAAGAGACCCAGTACTTC.

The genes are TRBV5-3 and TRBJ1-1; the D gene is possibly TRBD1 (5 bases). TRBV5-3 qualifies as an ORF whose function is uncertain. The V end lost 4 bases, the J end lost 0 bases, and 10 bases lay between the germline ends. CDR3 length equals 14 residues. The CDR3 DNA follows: TGTGCCAGAAGCCCAGACAGTTTGAACACTGAAGCTTTCTTT. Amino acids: CARSPDSLNTEAFF.

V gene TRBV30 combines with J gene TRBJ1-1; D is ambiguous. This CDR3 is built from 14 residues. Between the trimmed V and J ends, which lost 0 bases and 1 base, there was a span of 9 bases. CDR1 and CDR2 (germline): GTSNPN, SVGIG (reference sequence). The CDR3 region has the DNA TGTGCCTGGAGTGTATACATACGGAACACTGAAGCTTTCTTT. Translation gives CAWSVYIRNTEAFF.

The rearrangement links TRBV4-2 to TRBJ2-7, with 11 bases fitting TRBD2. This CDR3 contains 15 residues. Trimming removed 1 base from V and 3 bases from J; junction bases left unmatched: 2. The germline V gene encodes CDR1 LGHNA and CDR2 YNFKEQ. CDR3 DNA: TGTGCCAGCAGCCAAGGACTAGCGGGACTCTACGAGCAGTACTTC. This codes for CASSQGLAGLYEQYF.

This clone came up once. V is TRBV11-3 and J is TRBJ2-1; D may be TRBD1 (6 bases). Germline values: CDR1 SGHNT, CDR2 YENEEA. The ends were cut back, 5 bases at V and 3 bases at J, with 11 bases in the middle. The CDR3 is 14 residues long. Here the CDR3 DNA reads TGTGCCAGCAGCCAAGGGGGTATCTACAATGAGCAGTTCTTC. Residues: CASSQGGIYNEQFF.

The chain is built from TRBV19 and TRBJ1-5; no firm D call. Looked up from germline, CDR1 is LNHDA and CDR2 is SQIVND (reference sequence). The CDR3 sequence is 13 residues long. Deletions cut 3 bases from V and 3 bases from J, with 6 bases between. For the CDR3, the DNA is TGTGCCAGTAGTATTCAGGTCAATCAGCCCCAGCATTTT. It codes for CASSIQVNQPQHF.

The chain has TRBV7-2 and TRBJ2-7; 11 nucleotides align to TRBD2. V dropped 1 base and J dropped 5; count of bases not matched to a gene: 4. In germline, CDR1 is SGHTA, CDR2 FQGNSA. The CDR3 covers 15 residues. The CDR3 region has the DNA TGTGCCAGCAGCTTAGGTGGGACTAGCGGTAACGAGCAGTACTTC. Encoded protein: CASSLGGTSGNEQYF.

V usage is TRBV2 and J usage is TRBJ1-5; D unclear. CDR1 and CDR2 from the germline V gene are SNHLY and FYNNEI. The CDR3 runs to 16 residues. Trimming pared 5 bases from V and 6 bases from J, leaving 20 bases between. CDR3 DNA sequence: TGTGCCAGCAGTCCCGAGGCGGGCGAGTTGGGTCAGCCCCAGCATTTT. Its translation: CASSPEAGELGQPQHF.